A single sample is the source of the 9 T cell receptor beta chains below, sequenced in a study of blood T cells in healthy people across ages. Sample-barcoded 5' priming and a J-beta primer mix drove a second PCR of roughly 6 to 12 cycles. In TCRdb, the 5' RACE reads were re-called with MiXCR into one record per CDR3 protein. The sample yields some 1.4 million distinct CDR3 sequences, 42% seen once. Sequenced sample: blood. These receptors originate from a woman in her late teens or twenties in good health.

The chain combines TRBV4-1 with TRBJ2-1, with a possible D match to TRBD2 (5 bases). Germline V gene sequence: CDR1 MGHRA, CDR2 YSYEKL. This CDR3 is 13 amino acids long. V was pared by 3 bases and J by 12 bases, with 15 bases between. The CDR3 nucleotides are TGCGCCAGCAGCCACCCAACCGAGGGTGTGCAGTTCTTC. Translating it yields CASSHPTEGVQFF.

This chain connects TRBV10-2 to TRBJ2-4, with 10 bases identical to TRBD2. The V segment lost 5 bases and the J segment 3 bases; nucleotides outside the gene matches: 13. The CDR3 runs 18 residues. Germline loops: CDR1 WSHSY, CDR2 SAAADI. CDR3 amino acids: CASSQGASGGTGKNIQYF. DNA for the CDR3: TGCGCCAGCAGTCAGGGGGCTAGCGGGGGAACCGGCAAAAACATTCAGTACTTC.

CDR3 nucleotides: TGTGCCAGCAGTTACGTCGGGGGAAGCACTGAAGCTTTCTTT. This translates into CASSYVGGSTEAFF. This chain connects TRBV6-5 to TRBJ1-1; a weak D match, TRBD1 (5 bases). The ends were cut back, 2 bases at V and 4 bases at J, with 11 bases in the middle. The CDR3 consists of 14 residues. Germline V gives CDR1 MNHEY, CDR2 SVGAGI.

This rearrangement joins TRBV5-1 to TRBJ1-2; D might be TRBD1 (6 bases). V was shortened by 2 bases and J by 8 bases, with 10 bases between the two germline ends. Germline CDR1 reads SGHRS; CDR2 reads YFSETQ. This CDR3 comprises 12 residues. The CDR3 DNA follows: TGCGCCAGCAGCTTAGGACAGAGCGGCTACACCTTC. Translating it yields CASSLGQSGYTF.

This clonotype appeared a few times. The chain couples TRBV20-1 to TRBJ1-1, with 8 bases that match TRBD1. CDR1 and CDR2 from the germline V gene are DFQATT and SNEGSKA (reference sequence). V lost 5 bases and J lost 6; bases outside the gene matches: 8. The CDR3 length is 13 residues. Here the CDR3 reads CSAEGTGLSEAFF. Here the CDR3 DNA reads TGCAGTGCTGAAGGGACAGGTTTATCTGAAGCTTTCTTT.

This CDR3 reads CSASRGFVEYNEQFF. The CDR3 DNA reads as TGCAGTGCTAGCCGAGGGTTTGTTGAATACAATGAGCAGTTCTTC. The chain links TRBV20-1 to TRBJ2-1; tentatively, D is TRBD2 (5 bases). V was clipped by 3 bases and J by 4 bases, with 16 bases between them. CDR3 length equals 15 residues. Germline CDR1 DFQATT, CDR2 SNEGSKA (reference sequence).

As concerns this clonotype: A much bigger clone sits one base away, suggesting this may be a read error. The chain recombines TRBV20-1 with TRBJ2-1; no firm D call. Trimming removed 7 bases from V and 7 bases from J, with 14 bases in between. The CDR3 contains 12 residues. The germline V gene has CDR1 DFQATT and CDR2 SNEGSKA (reference sequence). The CDR3 DNA sequence: TGCAGTGTCCCCTTTGAGCGTAATGAGCAGTTCTTC. Protein: CSVPFERNEQFF.

Concerning this clonotype: One end of the junction varies from germline; a read error may be responsible. The chain joins TRBV7-6 to TRBJ2-3, with a weak D call TRBD1 (7 bases). The V gene's germline CDR1 is SGHVS and CDR2 FNYEAQ. This CDR3 is built from 16 residues. This CDR3 reads CACSSGGGAVADTQYF. In DNA, the CDR3 is TGTGCCTGCAGCTCCGGAGGGGGCGCGGTTGCAGATACGCAGTATTTT.

This clonotype has more than one count but fewer than ten. The J gene is TRBJ2-4, the V gene TRBV3-1, with a tentative D call TRBD2 (6 bases). The J call is in doubt because the DNA end fits TRBJ2-5 better. The CDR3 contains 16 residues. Looked up from germline, CDR1 is LGHDT and CDR2 is YNNKEL (reference sequence). In nucleotides, the CDR3 is TGTGCCAGCAGCCATCCCATTGGGACTGCCGAGGAGACCCAGTACTTC. Translating it yields CASSHPIGTAEETQYF.